This T cell receptor beta chain was profiled in a study of PD-L1 blockade in urothelial cancer. Study at large: Blood was tested 3 weeks (second dose) and 6 weeks into treatment.

Described time point: peripheral blood 6 weeks after treatment start. The investigators introduced synthetic TCR analog templates into each PCR as spikes. The assay was immunoSEQ multiplex PCR, and TCRdb's table has in-frame clones only and misses some. This sample has tens of thousands of clones, with more than 85% found just once. Germline CDR1 is SGHDN and CDR2 is FVKESK. Trimming took off 1 base at V and 6 bases at J, with 12 bases between the two ends. The length of the CDR3 is 15 residues. This specimen consisted of PBMCs, obtained around atezolizumab (anti-PD-L1) treatment. The chain combines TRBV14 with TRBJ2-2, with no clear D. This receptor was taken from a woman aged 80 or over with urothelial cancer. The CDR3 here is CASSQVGGIAGELFF. The CDR3 region has the DNA TGTGCCAGCAGCCAAGTCGGCGGAATTGCCGGGGAGCTGTTTTTT.